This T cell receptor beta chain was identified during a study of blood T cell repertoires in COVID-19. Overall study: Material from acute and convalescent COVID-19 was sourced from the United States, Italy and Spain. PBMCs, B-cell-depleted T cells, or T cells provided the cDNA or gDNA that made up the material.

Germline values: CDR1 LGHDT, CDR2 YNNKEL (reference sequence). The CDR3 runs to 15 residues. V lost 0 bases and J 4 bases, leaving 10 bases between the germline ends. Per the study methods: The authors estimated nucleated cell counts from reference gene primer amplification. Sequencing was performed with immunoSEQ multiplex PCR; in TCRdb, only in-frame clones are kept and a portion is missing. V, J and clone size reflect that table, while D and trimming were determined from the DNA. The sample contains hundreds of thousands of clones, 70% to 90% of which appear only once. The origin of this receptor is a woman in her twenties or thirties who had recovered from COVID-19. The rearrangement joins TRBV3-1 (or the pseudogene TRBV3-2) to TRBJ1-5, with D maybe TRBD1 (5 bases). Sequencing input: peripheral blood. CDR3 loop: CASSQDPQDNQPQHF. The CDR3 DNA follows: TGTGCCAGCAGCCAAGACCCACAGGATAATCAGCCCCAGCATTTT.